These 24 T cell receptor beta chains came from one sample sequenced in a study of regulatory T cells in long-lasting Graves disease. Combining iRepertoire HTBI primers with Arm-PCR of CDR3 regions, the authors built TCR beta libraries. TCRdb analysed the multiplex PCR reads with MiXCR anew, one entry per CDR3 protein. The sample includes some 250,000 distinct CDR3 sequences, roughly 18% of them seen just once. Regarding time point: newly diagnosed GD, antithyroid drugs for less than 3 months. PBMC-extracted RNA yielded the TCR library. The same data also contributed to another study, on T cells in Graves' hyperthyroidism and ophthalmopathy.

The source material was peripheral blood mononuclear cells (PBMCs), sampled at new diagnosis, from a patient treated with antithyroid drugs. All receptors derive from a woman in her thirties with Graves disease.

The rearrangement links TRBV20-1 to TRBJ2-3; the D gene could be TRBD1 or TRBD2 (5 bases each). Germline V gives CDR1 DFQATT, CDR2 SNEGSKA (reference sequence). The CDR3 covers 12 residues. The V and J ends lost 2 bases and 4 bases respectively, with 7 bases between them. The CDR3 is CSARRGSDTQYF. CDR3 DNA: TGCAGTGCTAGACGGGGCTCAGATACGCAGTATTTT.

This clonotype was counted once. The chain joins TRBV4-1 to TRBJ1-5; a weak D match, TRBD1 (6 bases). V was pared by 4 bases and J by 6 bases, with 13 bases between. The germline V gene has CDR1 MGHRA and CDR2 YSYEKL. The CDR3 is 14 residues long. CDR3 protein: CASSRGQMGQPQHF. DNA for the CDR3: TGCGCCAGCAGCCGGGGACAAATGGGTCAGCCCCAGCATTTT.

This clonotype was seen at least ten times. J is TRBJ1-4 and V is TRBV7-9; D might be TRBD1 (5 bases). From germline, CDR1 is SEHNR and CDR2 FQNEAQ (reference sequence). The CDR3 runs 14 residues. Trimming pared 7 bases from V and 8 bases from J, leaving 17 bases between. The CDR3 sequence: CASTRTEGREKLFF. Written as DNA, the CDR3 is TGTGCCAGCACCAGGACCGAGGGGCGAGAAAAACTGTTTTTT.

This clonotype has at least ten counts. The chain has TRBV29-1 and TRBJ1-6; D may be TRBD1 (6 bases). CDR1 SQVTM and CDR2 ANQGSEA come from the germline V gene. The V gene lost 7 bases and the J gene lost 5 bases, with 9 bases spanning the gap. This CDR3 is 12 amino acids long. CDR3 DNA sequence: TGCAGCGCCGGGACACATAATTCACCCCTCCACTTT. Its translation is CSAGTHNSPLHF.

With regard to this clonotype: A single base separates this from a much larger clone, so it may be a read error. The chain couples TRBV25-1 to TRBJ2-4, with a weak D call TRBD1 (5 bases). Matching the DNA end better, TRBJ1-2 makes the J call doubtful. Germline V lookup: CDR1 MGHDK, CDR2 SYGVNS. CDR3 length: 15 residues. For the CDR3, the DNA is TGTGCCAGCAGTGAAGGGGCAGGGAATGACCATGGCTACACCTTC. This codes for CASSEGAGNDHGYTF.

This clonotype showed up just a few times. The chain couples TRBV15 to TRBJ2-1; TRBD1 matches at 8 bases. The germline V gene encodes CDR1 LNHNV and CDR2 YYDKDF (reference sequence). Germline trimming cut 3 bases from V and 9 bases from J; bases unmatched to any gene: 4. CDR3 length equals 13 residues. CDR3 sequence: CATSRTGASEQFF. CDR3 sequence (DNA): TGTGCCACCAGCAGGACAGGGGCGAGTGAGCAGTTCTTC.

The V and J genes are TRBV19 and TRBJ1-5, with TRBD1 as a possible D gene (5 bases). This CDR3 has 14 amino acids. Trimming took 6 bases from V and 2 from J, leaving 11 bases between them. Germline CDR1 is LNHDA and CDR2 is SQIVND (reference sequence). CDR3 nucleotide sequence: TGTGCCAGTAGGCAGGGTCACGGCAATCAGCCCCAGCATTTT. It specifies CASRQGHGNQPQHF. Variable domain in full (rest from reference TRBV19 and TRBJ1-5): DGGITQSPKYLFRKEGQNVTLSCEQNLNHDAMYWYRQDPGQGLRLIYYSQIVNDFQKGDIAEGYSVSREKKESFPLTVTSAQKNPTAFYLCASRQGHGNQPQHFGDGTRLSIL.

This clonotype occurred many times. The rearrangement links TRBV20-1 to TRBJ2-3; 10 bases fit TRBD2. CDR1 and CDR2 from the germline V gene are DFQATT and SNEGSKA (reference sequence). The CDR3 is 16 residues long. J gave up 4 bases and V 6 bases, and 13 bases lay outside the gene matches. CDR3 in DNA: TGCAGTGCCGTAGACCCTAGCGGGGGCCTTGCAGATACGCAGTATTTT. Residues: CSAVDPSGGLADTQYF.

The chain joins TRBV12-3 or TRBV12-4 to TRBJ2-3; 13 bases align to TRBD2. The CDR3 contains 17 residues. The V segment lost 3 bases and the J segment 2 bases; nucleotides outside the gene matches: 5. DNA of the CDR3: TGTGCCAGCAGTTTTGGCACTAGCGGGGGGGTCACAGATACGCAGTATTTT. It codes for CASSFGTSGGVTDTQYF.

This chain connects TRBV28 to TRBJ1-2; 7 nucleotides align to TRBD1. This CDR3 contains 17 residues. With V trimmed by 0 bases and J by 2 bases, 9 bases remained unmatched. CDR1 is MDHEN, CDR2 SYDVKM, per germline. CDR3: CASSLWGTAAQNYGYTF. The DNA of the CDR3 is TGTGCCAGCAGTTTATGGGGGACAGCGGCTCAGAACTATGGCTACACCTTC.

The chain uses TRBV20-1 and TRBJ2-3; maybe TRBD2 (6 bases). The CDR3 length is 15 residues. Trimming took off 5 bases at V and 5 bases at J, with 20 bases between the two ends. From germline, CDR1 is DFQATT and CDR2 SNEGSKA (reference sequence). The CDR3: CSAPSAGSWGDTQYF. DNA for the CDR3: TGCAGTGCTCCTTCCGCCGGGAGCTGGGGAGATACGCAGTATTTT.

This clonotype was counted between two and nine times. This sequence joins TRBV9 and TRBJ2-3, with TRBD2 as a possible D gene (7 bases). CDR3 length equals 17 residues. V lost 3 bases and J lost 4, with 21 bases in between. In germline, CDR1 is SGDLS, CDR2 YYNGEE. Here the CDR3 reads CASSARRGGGLADTQYF. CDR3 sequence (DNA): TGTGCCAGCAGCGCACGAAGGGGGGGGGGCCTAGCAGATACGCAGTATTTT.

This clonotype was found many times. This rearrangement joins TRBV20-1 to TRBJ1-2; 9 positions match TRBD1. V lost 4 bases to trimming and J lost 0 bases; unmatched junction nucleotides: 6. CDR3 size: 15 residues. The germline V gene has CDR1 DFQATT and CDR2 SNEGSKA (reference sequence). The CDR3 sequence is CSATTGGATNYGYTF. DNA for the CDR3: TGCAGTGCTACGACAGGGGGGGCTACTAACTATGGCTACACCTTC.

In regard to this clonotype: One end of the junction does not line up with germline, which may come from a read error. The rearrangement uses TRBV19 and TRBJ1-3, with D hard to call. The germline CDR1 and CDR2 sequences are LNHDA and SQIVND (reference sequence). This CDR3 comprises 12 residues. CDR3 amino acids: CASSRTGNTMYF. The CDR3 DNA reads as TGTGCCAGTTCCCGAACTGGAAACACCATGTATTTT.

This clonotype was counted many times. CDR3 protein: CASSQALDRTSTEAFF. CDR3 bases: TGCGCCAGCAGCCAGGCTCTCGACAGGACCTCCACTGAAGCTTTCTTT. This rearrangement joins TRBV4-1 to TRBJ1-1; D is possibly TRBD1 (6 bases). V was shortened by 3 bases and J by 4 bases, with 18 bases between the two germline ends. This CDR3 is 16 amino acids long. Germline-derived CDR1 and CDR2 are MGHRA and YSYEKL.

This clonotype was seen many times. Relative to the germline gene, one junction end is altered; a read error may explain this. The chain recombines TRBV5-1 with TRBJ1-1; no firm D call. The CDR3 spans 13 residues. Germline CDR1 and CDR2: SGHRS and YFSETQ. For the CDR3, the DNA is TGTGCCAGCAGCTCGACACCAAACACTGAAGCTTTCTTT. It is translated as CASSSTPNTEAFF.

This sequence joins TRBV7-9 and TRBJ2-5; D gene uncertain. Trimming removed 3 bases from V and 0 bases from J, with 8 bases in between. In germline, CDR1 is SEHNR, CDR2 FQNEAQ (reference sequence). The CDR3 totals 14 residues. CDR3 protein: CASSLSADQETQYF. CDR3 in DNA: TGTGCCAGCAGCTTGTCAGCCGACCAAGAGACCCAGTACTTC.

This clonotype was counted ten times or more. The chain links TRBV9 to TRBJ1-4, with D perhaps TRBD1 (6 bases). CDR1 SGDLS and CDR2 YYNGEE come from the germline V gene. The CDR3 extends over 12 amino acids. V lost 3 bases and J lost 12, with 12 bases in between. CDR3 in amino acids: CASSDGDKELFF. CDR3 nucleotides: TGTGCCAGCAGCGACGGGGACAAAGAACTGTTTTTT. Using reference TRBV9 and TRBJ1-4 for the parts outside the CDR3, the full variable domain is DSGVTQTPKHLITATGQRVTLRCSPRSGDLSVYWYQQSLDQGLQFLIQYYNGEERAKGNILERFSAQQFPDLHSELNLSSLELGDSALYFCASSDGDKELFFGSGTQLSVL.

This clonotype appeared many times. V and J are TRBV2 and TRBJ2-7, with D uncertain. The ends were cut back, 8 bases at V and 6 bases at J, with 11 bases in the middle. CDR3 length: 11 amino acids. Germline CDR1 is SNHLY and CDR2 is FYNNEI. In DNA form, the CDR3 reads TGTGCCAGCTTGGAAGGGTTCGAGCAGTACTTC. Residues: CASLEGFEQYF.

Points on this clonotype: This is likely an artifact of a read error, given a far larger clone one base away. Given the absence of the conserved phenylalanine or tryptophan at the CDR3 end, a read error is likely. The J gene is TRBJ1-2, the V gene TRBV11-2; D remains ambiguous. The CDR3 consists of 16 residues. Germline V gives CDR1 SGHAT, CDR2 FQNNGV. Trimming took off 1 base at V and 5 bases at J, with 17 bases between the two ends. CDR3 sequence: CASSLARPGEGYGYTL. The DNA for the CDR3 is TGTGCCAGCAGCTTAGCGCGCCCTGGGGAGGGATATGGCTACACCCTC.

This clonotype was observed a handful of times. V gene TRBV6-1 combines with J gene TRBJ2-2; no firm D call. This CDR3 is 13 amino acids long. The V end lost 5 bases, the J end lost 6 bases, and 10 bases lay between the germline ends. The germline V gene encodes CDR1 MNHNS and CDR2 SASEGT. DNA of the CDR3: TGTGCCAGCAGTATCGGAATGGCCGGGGAGCTGTTTTTT. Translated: CASSIGMAGELFF.

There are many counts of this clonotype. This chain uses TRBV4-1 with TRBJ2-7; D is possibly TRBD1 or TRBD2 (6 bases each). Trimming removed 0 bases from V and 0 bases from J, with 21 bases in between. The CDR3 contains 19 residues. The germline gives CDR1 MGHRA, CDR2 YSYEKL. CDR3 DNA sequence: TGCGCCAGCAGCCAAGATATCGGGGGCAGGGGCGGAGGCTCCTACGAGCAGTACTTC. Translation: CASSQDIGGRGGGSYEQYF.

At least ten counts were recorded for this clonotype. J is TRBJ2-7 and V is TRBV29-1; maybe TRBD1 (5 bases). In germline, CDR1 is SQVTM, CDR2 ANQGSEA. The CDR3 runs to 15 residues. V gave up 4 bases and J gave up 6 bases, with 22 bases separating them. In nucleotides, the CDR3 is TGCAGCGTTGCTCCTTGGGGCAGTGGATCGAGCGAGCAGTACTTC. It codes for CSVAPWGSGSSEQYF.

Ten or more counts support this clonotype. The CDR3 loop is CASSYSIGQVEAFF. CDR3 sequence (DNA): TGTGCCAGCAGTTACTCGATTGGACAAGTTGAAGCTTTCTTT. V and J are TRBV6-5 and TRBJ1-1, with D possibly matching TRBD1 (5 bases). The germline V gene encodes CDR1 MNHEY and CDR2 SVGAGI. The CDR3 extends over 14 amino acids. V shed 0 bases and J shed 7 bases, with 12 bases lying between them.